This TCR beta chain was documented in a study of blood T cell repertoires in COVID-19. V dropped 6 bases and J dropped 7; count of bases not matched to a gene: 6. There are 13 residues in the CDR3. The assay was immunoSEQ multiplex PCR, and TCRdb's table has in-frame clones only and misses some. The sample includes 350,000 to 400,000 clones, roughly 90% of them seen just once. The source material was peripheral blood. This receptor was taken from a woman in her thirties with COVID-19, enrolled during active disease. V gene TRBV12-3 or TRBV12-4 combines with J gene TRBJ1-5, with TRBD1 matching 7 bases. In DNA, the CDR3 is TGTGCCAGCAGCCGTGACAGGGACCAGCCCCAGCATTTT. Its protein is CASSRDRDQPQHF.